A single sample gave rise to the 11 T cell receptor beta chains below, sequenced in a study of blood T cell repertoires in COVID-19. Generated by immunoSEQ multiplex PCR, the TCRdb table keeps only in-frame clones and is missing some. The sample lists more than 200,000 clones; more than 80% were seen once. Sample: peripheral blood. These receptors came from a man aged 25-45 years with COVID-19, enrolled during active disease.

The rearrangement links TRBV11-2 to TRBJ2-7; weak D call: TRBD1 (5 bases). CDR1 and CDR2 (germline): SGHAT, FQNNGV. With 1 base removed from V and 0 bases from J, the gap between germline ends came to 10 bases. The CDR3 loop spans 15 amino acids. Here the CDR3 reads CASSLVPDSSYEQYF. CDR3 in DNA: TGTGCCAGCAGCTTAGTCCCCGACAGCTCCTACGAGCAGTACTTC.

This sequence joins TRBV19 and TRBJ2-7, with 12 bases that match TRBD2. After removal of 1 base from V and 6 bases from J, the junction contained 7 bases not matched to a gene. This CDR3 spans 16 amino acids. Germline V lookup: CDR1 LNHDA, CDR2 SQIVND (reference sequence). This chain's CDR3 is CASSIGMTSGSSEQYF. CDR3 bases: TGTGCCAGTAGTATAGGCATGACTAGCGGGAGTAGCGAGCAGTACTTC.

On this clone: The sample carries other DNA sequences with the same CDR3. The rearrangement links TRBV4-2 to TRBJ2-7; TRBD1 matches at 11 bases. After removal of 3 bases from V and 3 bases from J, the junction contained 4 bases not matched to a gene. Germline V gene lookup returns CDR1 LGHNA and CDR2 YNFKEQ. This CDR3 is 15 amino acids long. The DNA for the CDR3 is TGTGCCAGCAGCCAGAGGGACAGGGGGTTCTACGAGCAGTACTTC. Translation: CASSQRDRGFYEQYF.

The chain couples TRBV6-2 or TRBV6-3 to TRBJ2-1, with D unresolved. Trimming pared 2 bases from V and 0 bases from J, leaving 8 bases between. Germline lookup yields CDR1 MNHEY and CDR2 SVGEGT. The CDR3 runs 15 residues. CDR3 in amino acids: CASSYGSSSYNEQFF. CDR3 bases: TGTGCCAGCAGTTACGGGTCTAGCTCCTACAATGAGCAGTTCTTC.

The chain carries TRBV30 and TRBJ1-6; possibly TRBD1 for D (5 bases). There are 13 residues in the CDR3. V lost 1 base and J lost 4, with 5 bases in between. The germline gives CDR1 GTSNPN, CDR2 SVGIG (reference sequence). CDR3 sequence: CAWSGQYNSPLHF. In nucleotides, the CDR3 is TGTGCCTGGAGTGGACAGTATAATTCACCCCTCCACTTT. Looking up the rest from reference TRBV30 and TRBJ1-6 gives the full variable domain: SQTIHQWPATLVQPVGSPLSLECTVEGTSNPNLYWYRQAAGRGLQLLFYSVGIGQISSEVPQNLSASRPQDRQFILSSKKLLLSDSGFYLCAWSGQYNSPLHFGNGTRLTVT.

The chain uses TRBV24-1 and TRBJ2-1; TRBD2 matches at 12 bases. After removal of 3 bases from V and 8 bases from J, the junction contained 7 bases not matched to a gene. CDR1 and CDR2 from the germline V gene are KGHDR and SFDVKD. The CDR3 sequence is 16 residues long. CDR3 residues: CATSDTTSGSLDEQFF. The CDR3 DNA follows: TGTGCCACCAGTGATACGACTAGCGGGAGTCTTGATGAGCAGTTCTTC.

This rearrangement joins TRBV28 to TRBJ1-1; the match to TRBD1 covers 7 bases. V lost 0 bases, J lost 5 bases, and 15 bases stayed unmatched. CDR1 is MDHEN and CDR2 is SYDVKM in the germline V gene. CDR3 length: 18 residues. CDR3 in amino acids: CASSLWGQSTTGVTEAFF. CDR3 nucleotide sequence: TGTGCCAGCAGTTTATGGGGACAGTCCACAACGGGGGTTACTGAAGCTTTCTTT.

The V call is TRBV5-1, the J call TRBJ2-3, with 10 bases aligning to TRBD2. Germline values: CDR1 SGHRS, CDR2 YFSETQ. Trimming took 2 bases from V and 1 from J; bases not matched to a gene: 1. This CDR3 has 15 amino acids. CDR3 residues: CASSFGLAGTDTQYF. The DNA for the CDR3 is TGCGCCAGCAGCTTTGGACTAGCGGGCACAGATACGCAGTATTTT.

CDR3 bases: TGTGCCAGCAGCGCCGAAATGGGATACGGACAGGCTAGCACAGATACGCAGTATTTT. Its translation: CASSAEMGYGQASTDTQYF. This rearrangement joins TRBV9 to TRBJ2-3, with 7 bases lining up with TRBD1. This CDR3 comprises 19 residues. V gave up 3 bases and J gave up 0 bases; unmatched junction bases: 16. The V gene's germline CDR1 is SGDLS and CDR2 YYNGEE.

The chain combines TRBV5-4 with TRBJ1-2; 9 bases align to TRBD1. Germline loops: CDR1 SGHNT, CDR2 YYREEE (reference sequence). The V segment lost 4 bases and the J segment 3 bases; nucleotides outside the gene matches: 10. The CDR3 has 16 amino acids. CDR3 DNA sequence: TGTGCCAGCAGCGGAGGGACAGGGAGGTCGTACTATGGCTACACCTTC. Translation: CASSGGTGRSYYGYTF.

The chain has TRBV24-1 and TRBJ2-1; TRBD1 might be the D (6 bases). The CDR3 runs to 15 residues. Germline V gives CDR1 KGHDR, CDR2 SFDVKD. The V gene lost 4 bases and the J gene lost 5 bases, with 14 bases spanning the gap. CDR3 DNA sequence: TGTGCCACCAGTGAGAACGGGACACCAAACAATGAGCAGTTCTTC. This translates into CATSENGTPNNEQFF.